The present entry profiles one T cell receptor beta chain with its context. Its cognate antigen has yet to be identified. Base qualities were left out, and no much larger clone turns up one base away. Library construction relied on 5' RACE. For sequencing, an Illumina HiSeq 2000 was employed. A universal primer binding site was added through template switching, and the final cDNA carried a unique molecular identifier so that TCR cDNA molecules could be counted accurately. Specific primers in the conserved constant-segment region were used to synthesize first-strand cDNA for the TCR alpha and beta chains. To control for contamination, every cDNA library carried two barcodes: a SMART-Mk sample barcode plus Illumina barcodes. TruSeq adapter sequences and Illumina sample barcodes were added in two successive PCR steps. Sequencing of the TCR alpha and beta cDNA libraries was done on the Illumina HiSeq platform using custom primers. The authors' pipeline ran thus. Unique molecular identifiers were extracted from raw reads with MiGEC, and CDR3 positions were determined with MiXCR. For each individual, recombination models were inferred using an EM algorithm with the repgenHMM and IGoR tools. Shared clonotype analysis was performed with the tcR package in R, normalizing sharing by the product of cloneset sizes. Out-of-frame nonproductive sequences were analyzed to study raw recombination free of thymic and clonal selection effects. TCRdb trimmed public reads at Q25 via fastp, called clones via MiXCR and kept in-frame beta chains. Rows with one shared CDR3 protein collapse into an entry with the most common genes and DNA. The authors' filters were not applied to this entry. This sample lists fewer than 350,000 distinct CDR3 sequences; more than 6.5% were detected once. The top ten constitute about 2.1% of the sample.

CDR1 SNHLY and CDR2 FYNNEI were looked up in the germline V gene. Trimming at the junction amounts to 6 bases on V and 3 bases on J, and the germline ends lie 20 bases apart. The CDR3 goes from the cysteine to the phenylalanine over 16 residues. Only CDR3 DNA is held: 48 bases, read in frame from base 1. These data originate in a study of identical twins (TCRdb year 2016). Regarding the research as a whole: The study deep-sequenced TCR alpha and beta repertoires from monozygotic twins, unrelated adults of various ages and cord blood to test whether fetal clonotypes persist. To rule out contamination, replicate twin experiments were performed at different times with different library preparation protocols. General study outcomes and caveats: Fewer insertions were carried by abundant cord blood beta clonotypes; a weaker similar trend was observed in young adult naive repertoires, while no such trend was observed in memory repertoires. Zero-insertion analyses could be partly confounded by invariant T cells such as MAIT and iNKT, although diverse VJ usage argued against such confounding for most clonotypes. Excess twin sharing in beta out-of-frame sequences was weaker because fewer shared sequences lowered the signal-to-noise ratio. Recombination models systematically underestimated out-of-frame TCR alpha sharing in monozygotic twins but agreed with sharing between unrelated individuals. Because the same donors could not be followed over many years, the conclusions depended on cross-sectional statistical analysis. Out-of-frame TCR alpha sequences shared between twins showed an excess of low generation-probability sequences compared with coincidental sharing between unrelated individuals.

Every donor was a healthy Caucasian. The twin cohort consisted of three pairs of female monozygotic twins, all aged about 18 to 30 years. Miltenyi CD45RO+ enrichment and human naive T-cell isolation kits were used to isolate memory (CD45RO+) and naive T cells from PBMC. The same data also went into a second study, on yellow fever vaccine responses in identical twins. As noted in the second study: The authors reported that the T cell response to vaccination in identical twins appeared partly convergent and partly personalized. Focusing on identical twins, the study followed the T cell clones that responded to the vaccine, and did so with precision.

Sequenced sample: memory (CD45RO+) T cells sorted from blood. The label giving this sample's cell subset or site can be read as: CD45RO+ enriched T cells. The chain is assembled from TRBV2 and TRBJ2-5; TRBD1 is possibly the D segment (5 matching bases). This TCR derives from a woman under 30 in good health. Here is the DNA: TGTGCCAGCAGAGGGGTCTGGGATGAAAACAAAGAGACCCAGTACTTC. Translation gives CASRGVWDENKETQYF.